The 24 T cell receptor beta chains below come from one sample, sequenced in a study of blood T cell repertoires in COVID-19. Here immunoSEQ multiplex PCR was the method, and the copy in TCRdb shows in-frame clones only, minus some. Of under 95,000 clones in the sample, roughly four fifths were seen once. The sequenced material came from peripheral blood. These receptors were obtained from a woman older than 75 with acute or convalescent COVID-19.

This chain uses TRBV5-4 with TRBJ1-1, with a weak D call TRBD1 (5 bases). The CDR3 has 14 residues. Looked up from germline, CDR1 is SGHNT and CDR2 is YYREEE (reference sequence). Between the trimmed V and J ends, which lost 0 bases and 4 bases, there was a span of 10 bases. CDR3 residues: CASSLAGYSTEAFF. DNA of the CDR3: TGTGCCAGCAGCTTGGCAGGGTATAGCACTGAAGCTTTCTTT.

The chain is built from TRBV10-2 and TRBJ2-5, with 10 bases identical to TRBD1. Germline V lookup: CDR1 WSHSY, CDR2 SAAADI. The ends lost 6 bases at V and 4 bases at J; junction bases unmatched: 5. There are 14 residues in the CDR3. The CDR3 DNA reads TGCGCCAGCAGGGGGACAGGGGTGTTAGAGACCCAGTACTTC. Translated, it gives CASRGTGVLETQYF.

This clone was seen a handful of times. The sample carries other DNA sequences with the same CDR3. J is TRBJ2-7 and V is TRBV5-1, with 7 bases identical to TRBD1. Germline V CDR1 and CDR2: SGHRS, YFSETQ. Trimming took 4 bases from V and 2 from J; bases not matched to a gene: 6. The CDR3 totals 14 residues. CDR3 region: CASSPEGAPYEQYF. The CDR3, as DNA: TGCGCCAGCAGCCCAGAGGGGGCCCCCTACGAGCAGTACTTC.

This chain connects TRBV9 to TRBJ2-2; 12 bases align to TRBD1. From germline, CDR1 is SGDLS and CDR2 YYNGEE. J gave up 2 bases and V 0 bases, and 2 bases lay outside the gene matches. This CDR3 has 17 amino acids. CDR3 DNA: TGTGCCAGCAGCGTAGTGGGACAGGGGGCTAACACCGGGGAGCTGTTTTTT. Translated, it gives CASSVVGQGANTGELFF.

The chain is built from TRBV28 and TRBJ1-4, with 7 bases aligning to TRBD1. This CDR3 spans 15 amino acids. CDR1 and CDR2 from the germline V gene are MDHEN and SYDVKM. The ends lost 8 bases at V and 8 bases at J; junction bases unmatched: 14. The CDR3 sequence: CASRLQGGLEEKLFF. CDR3 nucleotide sequence: TGTGCCAGCCGGCTGCAGGGGGGTTTGGAGGAAAAACTGTTTTTT.

The table lists this clone with a count of one. The gene calls are TRBV29-1 and TRBJ2-3; no definite D call. Trimming removed 8 bases at V and 0 bases at J, with 9 bases between. From germline, CDR1 is SQVTM and CDR2 ANQGSEA. The CDR3 is made up of 12 amino acids. CDR3 sequence reads: CSLRLSTDTQYF. The CDR3 bases are TGCAGCCTCCGACTTAGCACAGATACGCAGTATTTT.

This sequence joins TRBV19 and TRBJ2-1; 12 nucleotides match TRBD2. The CDR3 has 15 amino acids. From germline, CDR1 is LNHDA and CDR2 SQIVND (reference sequence). The V gene end was trimmed by 7 bases and the J gene end by 9 bases; junction bases not matched to a gene: 10. The CDR3 here is CASTPRLAGAFEQFF. CDR3 in DNA: TGTGCCAGTACCCCCAGACTAGCGGGAGCATTTGAGCAGTTCTTC.

J is TRBJ1-2 and V is TRBV11-3; 8 bases align to TRBD1. V shed 6 bases, J shed 3 bases, and the junction held 12 bases outside the gene matches. Germline-derived CDR1 and CDR2 are SGHNT and YENEEA. CDR3 size: 16 residues. CDR3 DNA: TGTGCCAGCAGTATTCCCCAGACAGGGGCGGACTATGGCTACACCTTC. Translation: CASSIPQTGADYGYTF.

V usage is TRBV7-9 and J usage is TRBJ2-5, with D possibly being TRBD2 (6 bases). The germline CDR1 and CDR2 sequences are SEHNR and FQNEAQ (reference sequence). This CDR3 contains 17 residues. Trimming cost V 1 base and J 5 bases, with 20 bases left between them. CDR3 nucleotides: TGTGCCAGCAGCTTAGGACGATCGGGACTCCGCGTCGAGACCCAGTACTTC. Translation: CASSLGRSGLRVETQYF.

This sequence joins TRBV12-3 or TRBV12-4 and TRBJ2-6, with no clear D. Trimming shortened V by 10 bases and J by 0 bases, and 7 bases separated the two germline ends. The CDR3 is made up of 13 amino acids. The CDR3 sequence: CATPGSGANVLTF. The CDR3 nucleotides are TGTGCCACCCCGGGCTCTGGGGCCAACGTCCTGACTTTC.

V is TRBV20-1 and J is TRBJ1-2; 8 bases align to TRBD1. Germline V gives CDR1 DFQATT, CDR2 SNEGSKA (reference sequence). Germline trimming cut 3 bases from V and 8 bases from J; bases unmatched to any gene: 8. The CDR3 consists of 13 residues. CDR3 DNA: TGCAGTGCTAGTGCGACAGGGGATCAGGGCTACACCTTC. Amino acid sequence: CSASATGDQGYTF.

This chain joins TRBV6-5 and TRBJ1-5, with unresolved D. Germline-derived CDR1 and CDR2 are MNHEY and SVGAGI. Trimming stripped 7 bases from V and 3 bases from J, with 10 bases between. This CDR3 region has 13 residues. The chain's CDR3 is CASTEANNQPQHF. The CDR3 bases are TGTGCCAGCACGGAGGCCAACAATCAGCCCCAGCATTTT.

This clone was counted between two and nine times. CDR3 protein: CASRALWGVGTEAFF. In DNA form, the CDR3 reads TGTGCCAGTAGGGCTTTGTGGGGCGTCGGTACTGAAGCTTTCTTT. The V gene is TRBV19, the J gene TRBJ1-1; tentative D call: TRBD1 (5 bases). Deletions cut 6 bases from V and 5 bases from J, with 19 bases between. The length of the CDR3 is 15 residues. Germline V gene data show CDR1 as LNHDA and CDR2 as SQIVND (reference sequence).

The gene calls are TRBV11-2 and TRBJ2-7, with 9 bases aligning to TRBD2. The V gene's germline CDR1 is SGHAT and CDR2 FQNNGV. This CDR3 has 15 amino acids. J gave up 3 bases and V 3 bases, and 6 bases lay outside the gene matches. As DNA, the CDR3 is TGTGCCAGCAGCTTTTCTAGCGGGGTTAACTACGAGCAGTACTTC. As protein: CASSFSSGVNYEQYF.

The chain links TRBV5-1 to TRBJ2-4; TRBD1 aligns across 10 bases. The CDR3 length is 13 residues. In germline, CDR1 is SGHRS, CDR2 YFSETQ. The J segment lost 6 bases and the V segment lost 4 bases, leaving 1 base of the junction unmatched. The CDR3 reads CASSRDRGNIQYF. DNA for the CDR3: TGCGCCAGCAGCCGGGACAGGGGAAACATTCAGTACTTC.

V and J are TRBV13 and TRBJ1-4; the D is unclear. This CDR3 is 17 amino acids long. V shed 1 base and J shed 7 bases, with 19 bases lying between them. Germline CDR1 and CDR2: PRHDT and FYEKMQ (reference sequence). CDR3 residues: CASSLVNSPGRGEKLFF. In DNA, the CDR3 is TGTGCCAGCAGCTTAGTCAATAGCCCCGGGCGGGGTGAAAAACTGTTTTTT.

The chain has TRBV27 and TRBJ1-6; TRBD1 is a possible D gene (5 bases). V was cut by 2 bases and J by 6 bases, with 8 bases left in between. The CDR3 has 14 residues. Germline values: CDR1 MNHEY, CDR2 SMNVEV (reference sequence). The CDR3 region is CASSLVQGNSPLHF. As DNA, the CDR3 is TGTGCCAGCAGTTTAGTGCAGGGTAATTCACCCCTCCACTTT.

In its sample, this clone was seen once. The gene calls are TRBV9 and TRBJ1-3, with D possibly matching TRBD1 (5 bases). The CDR3 covers 15 residues. V was cut by 0 bases and J by 2 bases, with 9 bases left in between. Per the germline V gene, CDR1 is SGDLS and CDR2 is YYNGEE. For the CDR3, the DNA is TGTGCCAGCAGCGTAGCTGGGGCCGCTGGAAACACCATATATTTT. It yields the protein CASSVAGAAGNTIYF.

This clone came up a few times. The chain is built from TRBV18 and TRBJ2-4; no clear D gene. The germline V gene has CDR1 KGHSH and CDR2 LQKENI. The CDR3 runs 13 residues. With 4 bases removed from V and 5 bases from J, the gap between germline ends came to 9 bases. The CDR3 nucleotides are TGTGCCAGCTCACAACCCGGAGAAAACATTCAGTACTTC. Protein: CASSQPGENIQYF.

This chain uses TRBV6-1 with TRBJ2-5; D perhaps matches TRBD1 (5 bases). Per the germline V gene, CDR1 is MNHNS and CDR2 is SASEGT. This CDR3 contains 15 residues. V shed 2 bases and J shed 1 base, with 11 bases lying between them. The CDR3 region has the DNA TGTGCCAGCAGTGAACTCACAGGATCCCAAGAGACCCAGTACTTC. This sequence encodes CASSELTGSQETQYF.

CDR3 bases: TGTGCCAGCAGCTTGACAGCGGGGGGTACCGGGGAGCTGTTTTTT. This translates into CASSLTAGGTGELFF. The rearrangement links TRBV5-5 to TRBJ2-2; TRBD2 matches 9 bases. With V trimmed by 1 base and J by 5 bases, 3 bases remained unmatched. CDR3 length equals 15 residues. Germline lookup yields CDR1 SGHKS and CDR2 YYEKEE (reference sequence).

V usage is TRBV5-1 and J usage is TRBJ2-2; 7 bases agree with TRBD1. V was clipped by 3 bases and J by 2 bases; unmatched bases: 4. This CDR3 spans 15 amino acids. Germline values: CDR1 SGHRS, CDR2 YFSETQ. CDR3 in amino acids: CASSSGTDNTGELFF. CDR3 bases: TGCGCCAGCAGCTCGGGGACAGATAACACCGGGGAGCTGTTTTTT. The full variable domain, its missing parts supplied by reference TRBV5-1 and TRBJ2-2, is KAGVTQTPRYLIKTRGQQVTLSCSPISGHRSVSWYQQTPGQGLQFLFEYFSETQRNKGNFPGRFSGRQFSNSRSEMNVSTLELGDSALYLCASSSGTDNTGELFFGEGSRLTVL.

The V and J genes are TRBV6-5 and TRBJ1-6, with D maybe TRBD1 (5 bases). CDR1 is MNHEY, CDR2 SVGAGI, per germline. The CDR3 runs to 15 residues. Trimming took off 11 bases at V and 2 bases at J, with 16 bases between the two ends. The CDR3 DNA follows: TGTGCCGGAACCTCAGGGAAAACCTATAATTCACCCCTCCACTTT. This encodes CAGTSGKTYNSPLHF.

The V and J genes are TRBV5-1 and TRBJ2-2; D is unresolved. The ends were cut back, 0 bases at V and 4 bases at J, with 10 bases in the middle. Germline V gene sequence: CDR1 SGHRS, CDR2 YFSETQ. The CDR3 covers 15 residues. DNA for the CDR3: TGCGCCAGCAGCTTGGACCGAGGAAGCACCGGGGAGCTGTTTTTT. Protein product: CASSLDRGSTGELFF.